This T cell receptor beta chain was sequenced for a study of blood T cell repertoires in COVID-19. Background on the study: PBMCs, B-cell-depleted T cells, or T cells provided the cDNA or gDNA that made up the material.

V gave up 5 bases and J gave up 6 bases, with 13 bases separating them. The CDR3 contains 13 residues. Profiling relied on immunoSEQ multiplex PCR, and the TCRdb table lists in-frame clones only, not all of them. The table records some 30,000 clones, nearly 90% of them present only once. The chain combines TRBV12-3 or TRBV12-4 with TRBJ1-1; possible D gene TRBD1, 5 bases. What was sequenced was peripheral blood. This clonotype was sampled from a man aged 55 to 70 with active COVID-19. The CDR3 here is CASSLQVYAEAFF. The CDR3 coding sequence is TGTGCCAGCAGTCTACAGGTTTACGCTGAAGCTTTCTTT.